This is a list of T cell receptor beta chains from one sample in a study of shared clonotypes between healthy human individuals. Here immunoSEQ multiplex PCR was the method, and the copy in TCRdb shows in-frame clones only, minus some. This sample has 2 million to 2.5 million clones, with approximately 95% found just once. Input material: naive CD4+ T cells sorted from blood. These receptors all come from a man aged 18 to 29 in good health. Both conserved end residues are part of each CDR3. Fields, in order: CDR3 DNA, CDR3 protein, clone size, V gene, D gene, J gene. A D gene is named only where the DNA matches it firmly. Where a row states a size, it is once, few, many or the class of an expanded clone; other rows omit it.

CDR3nt: TGTGCCAGCAGCCAAGTTCCGGGGTTAGGAAACACCATATATTTT; CDR3aa: CASSQVPGLGNTIYF; abundance: -; v_gene: TRBV14; d_gene: -; j_gene: TRBJ1-3
CDR3nt: TGTGCCAGCTCACCGAGGGAGCTGGACACCGGGGAGCTGTTTTTT; CDR3aa: CASSPRELDTGELFF; abundance: -; v_gene: TRBV18; d_gene: -; j_gene: TRBJ2-2
CDR3nt: TGCGCCAGCACCCTGAAACGGGGAACTGAAGCTTTCTTT; CDR3aa: CASTLKRGTEAFF; abundance: -; v_gene: TRBV5-1; d_gene: -; j_gene: TRBJ1-1
CDR3nt: TGTGCCAGCAGCTTCCGACTAGCGGGATCGGAGACCCAGTACTTC; CDR3aa: CASSFRLAGSETQYF; abundance: -; v_gene: TRBV7-2; d_gene: TRBD2; j_gene: TRBJ2-5
CDR3nt: TGTGCCAGTAGTACTCCGGGGTTGGAGACCCAGTACTTC; CDR3aa: CASSTPGLETQYF; abundance: -; v_gene: TRBV19; d_gene: -; j_gene: TRBJ2-5
CDR3nt: TGTGCCAGCAGCGTAGGGACTAGCTGGGGAGAGACCCAGTACTTC; CDR3aa: CASSVGTSWGETQYF; abundance: -; v_gene: TRBV9; d_gene: TRBD2; j_gene: TRBJ2-5
CDR3nt: TGCGCCAGCAGCTGGACGGGGACAGTAAGCGAGCAGTACTTC; CDR3aa: CASSWTGTVSEQYF; abundance: -; v_gene: TRBV5-1; d_gene: TRBD1; j_gene: TRBJ2-7
CDR3nt: TGCGCCAGCAGCTTAGTGGCAGGGTACAATGAGCAGTTCTTC; CDR3aa: CASSLVAGYNEQFF; abundance: -; v_gene: TRBV5-1; d_gene: -; j_gene: TRBJ2-1
CDR3nt: TGCGCCAGCAGCTTAAGAGGGCAGGGTGGCTACACCTTC; CDR3aa: CASSLRGQGGYTF; abundance: -; v_gene: TRBV5-1; d_gene: -; j_gene: TRBJ1-2
CDR3nt: TGTGCCAGCGCAAGCGGGCAGCAAAACACCGGGGAGCTGTTTTTT; CDR3aa: CASASGQQNTGELFF; abundance: -; v_gene: TRBV6-6; d_gene: -; j_gene: TRBJ2-2
CDR3nt: TGTGCCAGCAGTGGTCTAGCGGAATCCTACGAGCAGTACTTC; CDR3aa: CASSGLAESYEQYF; abundance: -; v_gene: TRBV6-1; d_gene: TRBD2; j_gene: TRBJ2-7
CDR3nt: TGTGCCAGCAGCGGGGCGGCAGGGGGCAAGGGTCAGCCCCAGCATTTT; CDR3aa: CASSGAAGGKGQPQHF; abundance: once; v_gene: TRBV7-2; d_gene: TRBD1; j_gene: TRBJ1-5
CDR3nt: TGTGCCAGCAACGACAGGGACGAGCTCTACGAGCAGTACTTC; CDR3aa: CASNDRDELYEQYF; abundance: -; v_gene: TRBV28; d_gene: TRBD1; j_gene: TRBJ2-7
CDR3nt: TGTGCCAGCAGGCCGGAAGCGGACCGACATTATTCACCCCTCCACTTT; CDR3aa: CASRPEADRHYSPLHF; abundance: -; v_gene: TRBV28; d_gene: -; j_gene: TRBJ1-6
CDR3nt: TGCGCCAGCAGATCCCTAGCGGGAGACACTACGCAGTATTTT; CDR3aa: CASRSLAGDTTQYF; abundance: few; v_gene: TRBV4-1; d_gene: TRBD2; j_gene: TRBJ2-3
CDR3nt: TGCGCCAGCAGCCAAGATTTAGGGGGCACCAATCAGCCCCAGCATTTT; CDR3aa: CASSQDLGGTNQPQHF; abundance: -; v_gene: TRBV4-1; d_gene: TRBD1; j_gene: TRBJ1-5
CDR3nt: TGTGCCATCAAGGGACAGAGCTACGAGCAGTACTTC; CDR3aa: CAIKGQSYEQYF; abundance: -; v_gene: TRBV10-3; d_gene: TRBD1; j_gene: TRBJ2-7
CDR3nt: TGTGCCAGCAGCTGGCAGGGTCTGCGTGGCTACACCTTC; CDR3aa: CASSWQGLRGYTF; abundance: -; v_gene: TRBV7-3; d_gene: -; j_gene: TRBJ1-2
CDR3nt: TGCGCCAGCAGCCTGGGGACTAGTGACACAGATACGCAGTATTTT; CDR3aa: CASSLGTSDTDTQYF; abundance: -; v_gene: TRBV5-1; d_gene: TRBD2; j_gene: TRBJ2-3
CDR3nt: TGTGCCATCGGGGGGGACCAAGAGACCCAGTACTTC; CDR3aa: CAIGGDQETQYF; abundance: -; v_gene: TRBV10-3; d_gene: TRBD2; j_gene: TRBJ2-5
CDR3nt: TGCGCCAGCAGCCAAGAACAGGGTAACCAGCCCCAGCATTTT; CDR3aa: CASSQEQGNQPQHF; abundance: -; v_gene: TRBV4-1; d_gene: -; j_gene: TRBJ1-5
CDR3nt: TGTGCCAGCAGCTTTGATATAGTCGGGTCACCCCTCCACTTT; CDR3aa: CASSFDIVGSPLHF; abundance: -; v_gene: TRBV7-9; d_gene: -; j_gene: TRBJ1-6
CDR3nt: TGCGCCAGCAGCCAAGAAACCCTAAGCTCTGGAAACACCATATATTTT; CDR3aa: CASSQETLSSGNTIYF; abundance: -; v_gene: TRBV4-3; d_gene: -; j_gene: TRBJ1-3
CDR3nt: TGTGCCAGCAGTGAAATTGGGACAGGGAACGAAAAACTGTTTTTT; CDR3aa: CASSEIGTGNEKLFF; abundance: -; v_gene: TRBV6-1; d_gene: TRBD1; j_gene: TRBJ1-4